This entry lists 28 T cell receptor beta chains sequenced from one sample in a study of blood T cell repertoires in COVID-19 (dated by TCRdb to between 2020 and 2021). Library preparation used the immunoSEQ multiplex PCR assay. In its TCRdb copy, this immuneACCESS table keeps in-frame sequences only and misses some clones. Where compared with another copy, unresolved V genes explain less than half of these, and the others have no known cause. Within this sample are about 140,000 clones, with roughly 80% of them counted one time only. About 8% of the sample comes from the top ten. Sequenced sample: peripheral blood. The receptors originated from a human donor in a cohort sampled during active COVID-19.

The J gene is TRBJ2-1, the V gene TRBV7-9, with a possible D match to TRBD2 (6 bases). This CDR3 contains 15 residues. Trimming pared 3 bases from V and 8 bases from J, leaving 17 bases between. CDR1 and CDR2 from the germline V gene are SEHNR and FQNEAQ (reference sequence). The CDR3 DNA reads TGTGCCAGCAGCTTGACCGCGACTAGGAGCTATGAGCAGTTCTTC. It translates to CASSLTATRSYEQFF.

The chain carries TRBV6-2 or TRBV6-3 and TRBJ1-1, with 7 nucleotides matching TRBD1. Germline loops: CDR1 MNHEY, CDR2 SVGEGT. The CDR3 consists of 14 residues. V dropped 6 bases and J dropped 4; count of bases not matched to a gene: 8. The CDR3 spells CASSYDRVPTEAFF. CDR3 in DNA: TGTGCCAGCAGCTATGACAGGGTCCCCACTGAAGCTTTCTTT.

A few counts support this clone. This chain joins TRBV5-6 and TRBJ2-7; TRBD1 matches 7 bases. The germline gives CDR1 SGHDT, CDR2 YYEEEE. This CDR3 contains 15 residues. Trimming cost V 4 bases and J 3 bases; bases outside gene matches: 10. The CDR3 protein is CASSLGTAMGYEQYF. CDR3 nucleotides: TGTGCCAGCAGCCTGGGGACAGCCATGGGCTACGAGCAGTACTTC.

This chain links TRBV5-4 with TRBJ2-2; 7 bases align to TRBD2. The CDR3 spans 15 residues. V dropped 0 bases and J dropped 5; count of bases not matched to a gene: 4. CDR1 SGHNT and CDR2 YYREEE come from the germline V gene (reference sequence). For the CDR3, the DNA is TGTGCCAGCAGCTTGGGGTTGCGGGGGACCGGGGAGCTGTTTTTT. It is translated as CASSLGLRGTGELFF.

J is TRBJ1-3 and V is TRBV5-1; D unclear. The CDR3 runs to 14 residues. Germline V gives CDR1 SGHRS, CDR2 YFSETQ. The V gene lost 0 bases and the J gene lost 0 bases, with 4 bases spanning the gap. The CDR3, as DNA: TGCGCCAGCAGCTTGGATCTCTCTGGAAACACCATATATTTT. This translates into CASSLDLSGNTIYF.

This clone showed up just once. The chain has TRBV3-1 (or the pseudogene TRBV3-2) and TRBJ1-3, with D tentatively TRBD1 (5 bases). This CDR3 spans 16 amino acids. In germline, CDR1 is LGHDT, CDR2 YNNKEL (reference sequence). The germline V and J ends were trimmed by 0 bases and 0 bases, with 9 bases remaining between them. The CDR3 loop reads CASSQDQGLSGNTIYF. CDR3 sequence (DNA): TGTGCCAGCAGCCAAGACCAGGGCCTCTCTGGAAACACCATATATTTT.

The chain has TRBV5-5 and TRBJ2-6; D is undetermined. Deletions cut 1 base from V and 0 bases from J, with 5 bases between. In germline, CDR1 is SGHKS, CDR2 YYEKEE (reference sequence). The CDR3 contains 15 residues. The CDR3 DNA reads as TGTGCCAGCAGCTTGTTAGCCTCTGGGGCCAACGTCCTGACTTTC. It yields the protein CASSLLASGANVLTF.

CDR3 DNA sequence: TGTGCCAGCAGTTGGACAGCGAACACTGAAGCTTTCTTT. It specifies CASSWTANTEAFF. The rearrangement links TRBV6-4 to TRBJ1-1; D is possibly TRBD1 (6 bases). Per germline, CDR1 MRHNA and CDR2 SNTAGT. The CDR3 has 13 residues. Trimming stripped 5 bases from V and 1 base from J, with 8 bases between.

The rearrangement joins TRBV4-1 to TRBJ2-7; 14 nucleotides agree with TRBD2. Germline V gene sequence: CDR1 MGHRA, CDR2 YSYEKL. The CDR3 extends over 16 amino acids. V shed 5 bases, J shed 2 bases, and the junction held 5 bases outside the gene matches. The CDR3 DNA follows: TGCGCCAGCAGCTACTCGGGACTAGCGGGGGCCTACGAGCAGTACTTC. As protein: CASSYSGLAGAYEQYF.

The genes are TRBV18 and TRBJ2-1; 7 bases line up with TRBD1. The CDR3 covers 14 residues. V trimming: 1 base; J trimming: 5 bases; junction bases outside the gene matches: 2. The V gene's germline CDR1 is KGHSH and CDR2 LQKENI. The CDR3 spells CASSPLGTDNEQFF. Here the CDR3 DNA reads TGTGCCAGCTCACCACTGGGGACAGACAATGAGCAGTTCTTC.

The chain carries TRBV23-1 and TRBJ1-5, with TRBD1 identical over 7 bases. TRBV23-1 is annotated as an ORF whose role is uncertain. The CDR3 is made up of 14 amino acids. The junction had 4 bases not matched to a gene; V was cut back by 1 base and J by 7 bases. CDR3 DNA: TGCGCCAGCAGTCAATTCGACAGGGTACAGCCCCAGCATTTT. Translation gives CASSQFDRVQPQHF.

In its sample, this clone was seen once. The chain is built from TRBV4-2 and TRBJ2-1; 10 bases agree with TRBD2. Germline assignment: CDR1 LGHNA and CDR2 YNFKEQ. V dropped 0 bases and J dropped 7; count of bases not matched to a gene: 15. The CDR3 contains 19 residues. In DNA form, the CDR3 reads TGTGCCAGCAGCCAAGAGTGGATAGTCGAGGCTAGCGGGGGTAATGAGCAGTTCTTC. Encoded protein: CASSQEWIVEASGGNEQFF.

V gene TRBV6-4 combines with J gene TRBJ1-5; the D is unclear. CDR1 MRHNA and CDR2 SNTAGT come from the germline V gene. The CDR3 runs to 13 residues. V gave up 6 bases and J gave up 6 bases, with 12 bases separating them. CDR3 sequence (DNA): TGTGCCAGCAGCTTGGACTTAAGTCAGCCCCAGCATTTT. This codes for CASSLDLSQPQHF.

The rearrangement uses TRBV12-5 and TRBJ1-2; 9 positions agree with TRBD1. Trimming took 6 bases from V and 5 from J; bases not matched to a gene: 7. Germline CDR1 and CDR2: LGHNT and FRNRAP. CDR3 length: 14 amino acids. The CDR3 nucleotides are TGTGCTAGTGGGTCCGGGACAGGGCTTTATGGCTACACCTTC. It yields the protein CASGSGTGLYGYTF.

The chain has TRBV11-2 and TRBJ2-1; D not certain. Germline lookup yields CDR1 SGHAT and CDR2 FQNNGV. The CDR3 totals 13 residues. With 2 bases removed from V and 4 bases from J, the gap between germline ends came to 6 bases. The CDR3 loop reads CASSLRVYNEQFF. The CDR3 nucleotides read TGTGCCAGCAGCTTACGAGTTTACAATGAGCAGTTCTTC.

This clone came up once. The rearrangement uses TRBV10-3 and TRBJ1-2, with 10 positions matching TRBD1. With V trimmed by 6 bases and J by 7 bases, 17 bases remained unmatched. CDR3 size: 17 residues. Germline CDR1 reads ENHRY; CDR2 reads SYGVKD. CDR3 nucleotide sequence: TGTGCCATCAGGGCCCCGGGACAGGGGACATTTTTGGGTGGCTACACCTTC. It translates to CAIRAPGQGTFLGGYTF.

The CDR3 loop is CASSYRGSSGNTIYF. In nucleotides, the CDR3 is TGTGCCAGCAGTTATCGAGGCTCATCTGGAAACACCATATATTTT. The V gene is TRBV6-5, the J gene TRBJ1-3; D not resolved. Germline V gene lookup returns CDR1 MNHEY and CDR2 SVGAGI. CDR3 size: 15 residues. V lost 3 bases and J lost 1, with 10 bases in between.

The gene calls are TRBV4-1 and TRBJ2-1, with a weak D call TRBD1 (6 bases). The germline CDR1 and CDR2 sequences are MGHRA and YSYEKL. The V and J ends lost 3 bases and 2 bases respectively, with 20 bases between them. The CDR3 is 18 residues long. This CDR3 is CASSHGGGRGMPYNEQFF. The CDR3 DNA sequence: TGCGCCAGCAGCCACGGTGGAGGAAGGGGGATGCCCTACAATGAGCAGTTCTTC.

This clone was observed a single time. V usage is TRBV3-1 (or the pseudogene TRBV3-2) and J usage is TRBJ1-3; weak D call: TRBD1 (5 bases). Looked up from germline, CDR1 is LGHDT and CDR2 is YNNKEL (reference sequence). The ends were cut back, 4 bases at V and 0 bases at J, with 10 bases in the middle. This CDR3 region has 15 residues. The DNA of the CDR3 is TGTGCCAGCAGCCCAGGGCAGATCTCTGGAAACACCATATATTTT. This gives the protein CASSPGQISGNTIYF.

This chain uses TRBV7-9 with TRBJ2-4; D uncertain. The germline V gene encodes CDR1 SEHNR and CDR2 FQNEAQ (reference sequence). This CDR3 contains 13 residues. V dropped 4 bases and J dropped 1 base, with 5 bases sitting between them. The CDR3 DNA follows: TGTGCCAGCAGCTCTGAGGCCAAAAACATTCAGTACTTC. It translates to CASSSEAKNIQYF.

The gene calls are TRBV5-1 and TRBJ2-2; the D is unclear. CDR1 and CDR2 from the germline V gene are SGHRS and YFSETQ. The V end lost 0 bases, the J end lost 4 bases, and 10 bases lay between the germline ends. There are 15 residues in the CDR3. The CDR3 here is CASSLVVQRTGELFF. The CDR3 bases are TGCGCCAGCAGCTTGGTGGTGCAGCGCACCGGGGAGCTGTTTTTT.

This CDR3 is CASGTDRNYNQPQHF. CDR3 nucleotide sequence: TGTGCTAGTGGTACGGACAGGAACTACAATCAGCCCCAGCATTTT. The J gene is TRBJ1-5, the V gene TRBV12-5; 7 nucleotides agree with TRBD1. Looked up from germline, CDR1 is LGHNT and CDR2 is FRNRAP. The length of the CDR3 is 15 residues. V shed 5 bases, J shed 3 bases, and the junction held 7 bases outside the gene matches.

The V gene is TRBV2, the J gene TRBJ2-1; 9 nucleotides match TRBD2. V lost 1 base to trimming and J lost 10 bases; unmatched junction nucleotides: 11. This CDR3 region has 16 residues. Germline V lookup: CDR1 SNHLY, CDR2 FYNNEI. The CDR3 DNA reads as TGTGCCAGCAGTGAAGTTGGGAAGCGGGGGGCTAACGAGCAGTTCTTC. Protein: CASSEVGKRGANEQFF.

Only one count was recorded for this clone. J is TRBJ2-5 and V is TRBV6-1, with 8 positions matching TRBD1. Germline values: CDR1 MNHNS, CDR2 SASEGT. Trimming at V came to 4 bases and at J to 2 bases, leaving 12 bases not matched to a gene. The CDR3 covers 17 residues. CDR3 nucleotides: TGTGCCAGCAGTGCAAGTTGGAGACAGGGGACGCAAGAGACCCAGTACTTC. The encoded protein is CASSASWRQGTQETQYF.

This chain links TRBV28 with TRBJ1-6, with TRBD1 matching 8 bases. CDR3 length equals 14 residues. The V and J ends lost 6 bases and 6 bases, in that order; junction bases with no gene match: 4. Germline values: CDR1 MDHEN, CDR2 SYDVKM. The CDR3 reads CASRGGTGNSPLHF. The CDR3 nucleotides are TGTGCCAGCAGGGGAGGGACAGGTAATTCACCCCTCCACTTT.

This clone was picked up a small number of times. CDR3 nucleotides: TGTGCCAGCAGCCATTCCCGCCAGGGTAATTCACCCCTCCACTTT. Its translation is CASSHSRQGNSPLHF. The rearrangement links TRBV3-1 (or the pseudogene TRBV3-2) to TRBJ1-6; D may be TRBD1 (5 bases). Per germline, CDR1 LGHDT and CDR2 YNNKEL (reference sequence). The CDR3 runs to 15 residues. Deletions cut 3 bases from V and 6 bases from J, with 12 bases between.

The chain carries TRBV5-5 and TRBJ2-7, with D perhaps TRBD1 (5 bases). Germline V lookup: CDR1 SGHKS, CDR2 YYEKEE (reference sequence). The length of the CDR3 is 15 residues. V lost 5 bases and J lost 4, with 19 bases in between. The CDR3 sequence is CASSPLGHGIYEQYF. CDR3 nucleotides: TGTGCCAGCAGTCCACTTGGACATGGGATTTACGAGCAGTACTTC.

The gene calls are TRBV5-8 and TRBJ2-7, with 15 bases matching TRBD2. Germline V gene lookup returns CDR1 SGHTS and CDR2 YDEGEE. This CDR3 region has 16 residues. With V trimmed by 4 bases and J by 3 bases, 5 bases remained unmatched. The CDR3 DNA follows: TGTGCCAGCAGCCCCCCGGGACTAGCGGGGGGCTACGAGCAGTACTTC. Protein: CASSPPGLAGGYEQYF. Looking up the rest from reference TRBV5-8 and TRBJ2-7 gives the full variable domain: EAGVTQSPTHLIKTRGQQATLRCSPISGHTSVYWYQQALGLGLQFLLWYDEGEERNRGNFPPRFSGRQFPNYSSELNVNALELEDSALYLCASSPPGLAGGYEQYFGPGTRLTVT.